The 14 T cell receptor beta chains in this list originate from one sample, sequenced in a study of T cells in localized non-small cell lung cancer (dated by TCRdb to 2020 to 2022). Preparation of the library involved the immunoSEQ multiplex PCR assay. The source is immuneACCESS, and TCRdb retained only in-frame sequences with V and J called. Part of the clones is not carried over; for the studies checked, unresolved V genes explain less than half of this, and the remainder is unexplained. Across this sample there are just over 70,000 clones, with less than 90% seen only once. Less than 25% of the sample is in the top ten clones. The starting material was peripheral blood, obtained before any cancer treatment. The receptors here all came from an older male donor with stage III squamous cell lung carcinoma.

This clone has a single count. The CDR3, as DNA: TGTGCCAGCAGTGGAGGGGCCCACTATGGCTACACCTTC. It translates to CASSGGAHYGYTF. The V gene is TRBV6-5, the J gene TRBJ1-2; a possible D gene is TRBD1 (5 bases). Trimming cost V 5 bases and J 3 bases, with 10 bases left between them. The CDR3 contains 13 residues. Germline V gives CDR1 MNHEY, CDR2 SVGAGI.

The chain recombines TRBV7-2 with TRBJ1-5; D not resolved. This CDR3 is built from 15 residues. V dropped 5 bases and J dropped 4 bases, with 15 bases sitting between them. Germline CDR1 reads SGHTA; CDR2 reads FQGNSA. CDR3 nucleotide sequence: TGTGCCAGCAGCCCCGGTGCTAAAGGGAATCAGCCCCAGCATTTT. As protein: CASSPGAKGNQPQHF.

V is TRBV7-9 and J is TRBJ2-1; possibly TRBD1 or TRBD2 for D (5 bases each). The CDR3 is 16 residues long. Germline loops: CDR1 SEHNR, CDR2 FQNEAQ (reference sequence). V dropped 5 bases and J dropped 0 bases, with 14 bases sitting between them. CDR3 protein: CASSAPAGSSYNEQFF. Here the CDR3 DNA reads TGTGCCAGCAGCGCGCCCGCAGGGAGCTCCTACAATGAGCAGTTCTTC.

The CDR3 DNA sequence: TGTGCCAGCAGCGCCCAGGGCTTTGGGGCCAACGTCCTGACTTTC. Translated, it gives CASSAQGFGANVLTF. This chain joins TRBV11-2 and TRBJ2-6, with D perhaps TRBD1 (5 bases). Germline V gene lookup returns CDR1 SGHAT and CDR2 FQNNGV. This CDR3 region has 15 residues. Trimming shortened V by 5 bases and J by 3 bases, and 11 bases separated the two germline ends.

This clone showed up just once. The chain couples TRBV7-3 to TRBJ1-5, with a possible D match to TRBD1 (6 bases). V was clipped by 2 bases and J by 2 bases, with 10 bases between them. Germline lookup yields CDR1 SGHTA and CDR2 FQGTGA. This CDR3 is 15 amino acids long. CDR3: CASSLGPGGNQPQHF. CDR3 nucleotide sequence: TGTGCCAGCAGCTTAGGTCCAGGGGGCAATCAGCCCCAGCATTTT. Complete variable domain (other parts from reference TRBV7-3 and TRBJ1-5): GAGVSQTPSNKVTEKGKYVELRCDPISGHTALYWYRQSLGQGPEFLIYFQGTGAADDSGLPNDRFFAVRPEGSVSTLKIQRTERGDSAVYLCASSLGPGGNQPQHFGDGTRLSIL.

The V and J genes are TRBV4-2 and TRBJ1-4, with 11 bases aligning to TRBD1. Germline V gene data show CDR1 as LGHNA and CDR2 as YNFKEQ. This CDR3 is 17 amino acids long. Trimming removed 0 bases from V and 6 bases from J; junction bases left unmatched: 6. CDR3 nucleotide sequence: TGTGCCAGCAGCCAAGAAGGACAGGGGGCGAGTCATGAAAAACTGTTTTTT. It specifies CASSQEGQGASHEKLFF.

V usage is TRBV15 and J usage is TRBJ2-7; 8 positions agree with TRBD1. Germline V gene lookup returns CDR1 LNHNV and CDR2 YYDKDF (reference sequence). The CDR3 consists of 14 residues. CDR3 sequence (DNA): TGTGCCACCAGCAGCTCCGGGACAGGTACCCTAGTGCACGTC. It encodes CATSSSGTGTLVHV.

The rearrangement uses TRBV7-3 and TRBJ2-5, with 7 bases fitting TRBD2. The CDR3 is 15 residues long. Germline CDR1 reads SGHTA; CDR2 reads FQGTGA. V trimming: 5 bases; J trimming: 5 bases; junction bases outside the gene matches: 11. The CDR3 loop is CASSATGTNGETQYF. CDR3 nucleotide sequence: TGTGCCAGCAGCGCGACCGGGACTAATGGGGAGACCCAGTACTTC.

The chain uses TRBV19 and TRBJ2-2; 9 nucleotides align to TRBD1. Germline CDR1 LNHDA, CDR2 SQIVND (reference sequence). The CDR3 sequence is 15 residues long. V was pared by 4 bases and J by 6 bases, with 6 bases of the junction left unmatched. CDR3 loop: CASSTGQGWAGELFF. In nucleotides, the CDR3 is TGTGCCAGTAGTACAGGACAGGGGTGGGCCGGGGAGCTGTTTTTT. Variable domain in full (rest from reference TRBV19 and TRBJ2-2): DGGITQSPKYLFRKEGQNVTLSCEQNLNHDAMYWYRQDPGQGLRLIYYSQIVNDFQKGDIAEGYSVSREKKESFPLTVTSAQKNPTAFYLCASSTGQGWAGELFFGEGSRLTVL.

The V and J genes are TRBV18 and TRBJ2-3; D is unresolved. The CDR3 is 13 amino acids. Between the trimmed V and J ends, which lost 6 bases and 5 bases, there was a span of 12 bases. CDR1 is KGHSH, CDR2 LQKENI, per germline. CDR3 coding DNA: TGTGCCAGCTCCCGCTCACTTGGAGATACGCAGTATTTT. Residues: CASSRSLGDTQYF. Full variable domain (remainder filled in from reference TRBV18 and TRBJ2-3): NAGVMQNPRHLVRRRGQEARLRCSPMKGHSHVYWYRQLPEEGLKFMVYLQKENIIDESGMPKERFSAEFPKEGPSILRIQQVVRGDSAAYFCASSRSLGDTQYFGPGTRLTVL.

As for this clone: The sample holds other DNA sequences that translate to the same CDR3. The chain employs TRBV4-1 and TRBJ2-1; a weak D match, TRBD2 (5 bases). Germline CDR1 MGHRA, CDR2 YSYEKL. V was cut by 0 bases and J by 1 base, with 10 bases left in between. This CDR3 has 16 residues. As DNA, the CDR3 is TGCGCCAGCAGCCAAGACCGGGCGGGTTCCTACAATGAGCAGTTCTTC. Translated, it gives CASSQDRAGSYNEQFF.

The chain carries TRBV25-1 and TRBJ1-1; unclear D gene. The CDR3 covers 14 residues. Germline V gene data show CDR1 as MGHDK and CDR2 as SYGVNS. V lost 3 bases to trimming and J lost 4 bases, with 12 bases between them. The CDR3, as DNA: TGTGCCAGCAGTGATCATCAGCGGCCCACTGAAGCTTTCTTT. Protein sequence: CASSDHQRPTEAFF.

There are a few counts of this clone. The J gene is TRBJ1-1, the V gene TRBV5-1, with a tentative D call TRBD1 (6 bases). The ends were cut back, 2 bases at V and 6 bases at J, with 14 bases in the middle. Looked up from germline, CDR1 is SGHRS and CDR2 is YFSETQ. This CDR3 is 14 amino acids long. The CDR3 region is CASSLQGIRSEAFF. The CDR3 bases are TGCGCCAGCAGCTTACAGGGTATTAGGTCTGAAGCTTTCTTT.

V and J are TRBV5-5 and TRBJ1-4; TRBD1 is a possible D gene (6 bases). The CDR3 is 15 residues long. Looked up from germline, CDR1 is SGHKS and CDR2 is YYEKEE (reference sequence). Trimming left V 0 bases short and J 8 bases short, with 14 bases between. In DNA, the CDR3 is TGTGCCAGCAGCTTGGGGACAGCCCTAGAGGAAAAACTGTTTTTT. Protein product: CASSLGTALEEKLFF. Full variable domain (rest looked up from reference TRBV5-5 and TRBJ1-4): DAGVTQSPTHLIKTRGQQVTLRCSPISGHKSVSWYQQVLGQGPQFIFQYYEKEERGRGNFPDRFSARQFPNYSSELNVNALLLGDSALYLCASSLGTALEEKLFFGSGTQLSVL.